One and the same sample provided the 18 T cell receptor beta chains below, sequenced in a study of T cells after yellow fever vaccination. TCRdb recomputed calls from the 5' RACE reads with MiXCR, one row per CDR3 protein. The sample consists of hundreds of thousands of distinct CDR3 sequences, approximately 12% of them appearing once. Sequences were derived from PBMCs, sampled on the day of the yellow fever booster vaccination. Receptors originate from a man aged 30-40 years who received the YFV17D yellow fever vaccine.

The chain employs TRBV6-1 and TRBJ2-1; TRBD1 aligns across 8 bases. The CDR3 runs to 15 residues. V was clipped by 5 bases and J by 8 bases; unmatched bases: 11. Per the germline V gene, CDR1 is MNHNS and CDR2 is SASEGT. CDR3 nucleotide sequence: TGTGCCAGCAGTCTTCAGGGGGCAAAGTGGGATGAGCAGTTCTTC. Amino acid sequence: CASSLQGAKWDEQFF.

This clonotype was counted a few times. This sequence joins TRBV20-1 and TRBJ1-1; D is ambiguous. The V and J ends lost 4 bases and 0 bases respectively, with 12 bases between them. From germline, CDR1 is DFQATT and CDR2 SNEGSKA (reference sequence). The CDR3 is made up of 14 amino acids. CDR3 nucleotide sequence: TGCAGTGCTACGGAGCCATTGGTGAACACTGAAGCTTTCTTT. It specifies CSATEPLVNTEAFF.

The chain has TRBV5-6 and TRBJ2-3; no definite D call. CDR1 and CDR2 (germline): SGHDT, YYEEEE. Trimming left V 4 bases short and J 5 bases short, with 11 bases between. CDR3 length: 13 residues. CDR3 sequence (DNA): TGTGCCAGCAGCACGGATCTTGGAGATACGCAGTATTTT. This translates into CASSTDLGDTQYF.

The rearrangement joins TRBV3-1 to TRBJ2-7; tentatively, D is TRBD2 (5 bases). V dropped 4 bases and J dropped 0 bases, with 10 bases sitting between them. Germline CDR1 and CDR2: LGHDT and YNNKEL (reference sequence). CDR3 length: 14 residues. The CDR3 loop is CASSLVAISYEQYF. The CDR3 bases are TGTGCCAGCAGCCTAGTAGCGATCTCCTACGAGCAGTACTTC.

This clonotype was counted a few times. The chain couples TRBV5-5 to TRBJ2-5; 11 bases match TRBD2. Trimming took 0 bases from V and 5 from J; bases not matched to a gene: 3. This CDR3 contains 15 residues. In germline, CDR1 is SGHKS, CDR2 YYEKEE (reference sequence). CDR3 region: CASSLGPSGRETQYF. The CDR3 DNA reads as TGTGCCAGCAGCTTGGGTCCTAGCGGGAGGGAGACCCAGTACTTC.

This clonotype occurred a few times. This chain uses TRBV6-1 with TRBJ1-5, with D uncertain. Germline values: CDR1 MNHNS, CDR2 SASEGT. V shed 8 bases and J shed 6 bases, with 14 bases lying between them. The CDR3 sequence is 13 residues long. The chain's CDR3 is CASSTAATQPQHF. CDR3 bases: TGTGCCAGCTCGACGGCCGCGACTCAGCCCCAGCATTTT.

The chain has TRBV6-2 or TRBV6-3 and TRBJ2-3, with D possibly matching TRBD2 (6 bases). This CDR3 spans 16 amino acids. V was clipped by 0 bases and J by 4 bases, with 14 bases between them. CDR1 is MNHEY and CDR2 is SVGEGT in the germline V gene. This chain's CDR3 is CASSYSRTGTSDTQYF. CDR3 bases: TGTGCCAGCAGTTACTCGAGGACCGGGACTTCAGATACGCAGTATTTT.

The J gene is TRBJ2-3, the V gene TRBV7-3; D perhaps matches TRBD1 (5 bases). CDR3 length: 15 amino acids. V was clipped by 5 bases and J by 0 bases, with 12 bases between them. Germline values: CDR1 SGHTA, CDR2 FQGTGA. The DNA of the CDR3 is TGTGCCAGCAGCACCCACAGGCTTAGCACAGATACGCAGTATTTT. This gives the protein CASSTHRLSTDTQYF.

The rearrangement uses TRBV28 and TRBJ2-2; a weak D match, TRBD2 (5 bases). V lost 3 bases to trimming and J lost 9 bases, with 11 bases between them. CDR1 and CDR2 from the germline V gene are MDHEN and SYDVKM. The CDR3 has 13 residues. CDR3 residues: CASSLVSSRELFF. Here the CDR3 DNA reads TGTGCCAGCAGTTTGGTGTCTAGCCGGGAGCTGTTTTTT.

This clonotype was counted ten times or more. The chain joins TRBV5-1 to TRBJ2-3; the match to TRBD1 covers 9 bases. The germline gives CDR1 SGHRS, CDR2 YFSETQ. The ends lost 4 bases at V and 2 bases at J; junction bases unmatched: 5. This CDR3 region has 15 residues. The CDR3 DNA is TGCGCCAGCAGCATACAGGGGGCTGTCACAGATACGCAGTATTTT. It codes for CASSIQGAVTDTQYF.

The genes are TRBV18 and TRBJ2-7; 8 bases map to TRBD2. This CDR3 has 13 residues. Germline loops: CDR1 KGHSH, CDR2 LQKENI. V gave up 9 bases and J gave up 6 bases; unmatched junction bases: 10. The CDR3 DNA reads as TGTGCCAGTCTCGGAGCGGGAGTAGGCGAGCAGTACTTC. It yields the protein CASLGAGVGEQYF.

This clonotype was observed a handful of times. The chain carries TRBV5-4 and TRBJ1-1; D is unclear. Between the trimmed V and J ends, which lost 1 base and 0 bases, there was a span of 7 bases. Looked up from germline, CDR1 is SGHNT and CDR2 is YYREEE (reference sequence). The CDR3 consists of 14 residues. The CDR3 reads CASSLYGVNTEAFF. The DNA for the CDR3 is TGTGCCAGCAGCTTGTATGGGGTGAACACTGAAGCTTTCTTT.

This clonotype turned up a few times. The CDR3 region is CASRPGTGGTYEQYF. CDR3 coding DNA: TGTGCCAGCAGACCGGGGACAGGGGGTACCTACGAGCAGTACTTC. V is TRBV6-1 and J is TRBJ2-7, with TRBD1 identical over 11 bases. V lost 6 bases, J lost 2 bases, and 6 bases stayed unmatched. CDR1 and CDR2 (germline): MNHNS, SASEGT. This CDR3 has 15 amino acids.

V usage is TRBV7-2 and J usage is TRBJ2-7; the D is unclear. The CDR3 contains 13 residues. The germline gives CDR1 SGHTA, CDR2 FQGNSA. V lost 5 bases and J 7 bases, leaving 15 bases between the germline ends. The CDR3 DNA follows: TGTGCCAGCAGCCCCGGCTCGCTGGGGGAGCAGTACTTC. Its translation is CASSPGSLGEQYF.

The rearrangement links TRBV14 to TRBJ2-1, with 8 bases matching TRBD2. CDR3 size: 14 residues. Germline values: CDR1 SGHDN, CDR2 FVKESK. Germline trimming cut 4 bases from V and 10 bases from J; bases unmatched to any gene: 9. CDR3 in amino acids: CASSPKERETEQFF. DNA for the CDR3: TGTGCCAGCAGCCCAAAGGAGCGGGAGACAGAGCAGTTCTTC.

This clonotype was recorded at least ten times. The chain uses TRBV11-1 and TRBJ2-7; no firm D call. The CDR3 loop spans 20 amino acids. Trimming shortened V by 5 bases and J by 2 bases, and 31 bases separated the two germline ends. Germline CDR1 and CDR2: SGHAT and FQDESV (reference sequence). This CDR3 is CASSPKTHLNPYLRAYEQYF. The CDR3 nucleotides read TGTGCCAGCAGCCCTAAGACCCACCTGAACCCTTACCTACGAGCCTACGAGCAGTACTTC.

This clonotype was picked up a small number of times. This sequence joins TRBV5-1 and TRBJ2-5; 7 positions agree with TRBD1. CDR1 SGHRS and CDR2 YFSETQ come from the germline V gene. The trim removed 0 bases at V and 2 bases at J, leaving 7 bases unmatched. The CDR3 is 16 residues long. The DNA for the CDR3 is TGCGCCAGCAGCTTGGAACAGGGGTGGACACAAGAGACCCAGTACTTC. This encodes CASSLEQGWTQETQYF. Based on the CDR3 plus reference TRBV5-1 and TRBJ2-5, the full variable domain is KAGVTQTPRYLIKTRGQQVTLSCSPISGHRSVSWYQQTPGQGLQFLFEYFSETQRNKGNFPGRFSGRQFSNSRSEMNVSTLELGDSALYLCASSLEQGWTQETQYFGPGTRLLVL.

This clonotype was found a few times. The chain uses TRBV20-1 and TRBJ2-7; the D call may be TRBD1 or TRBD2 (5 bases each). CDR3 length equals 14 residues. CDR1 DFQATT and CDR2 SNEGSKA come from the germline V gene (reference sequence). V was cut by 0 bases and J by 4 bases, with 13 bases left in between. The CDR3: CSARESRGVYEQYF. The CDR3 DNA follows: TGCAGTGCTAGAGAATCCCGAGGGGTTTACGAGCAGTACTTC.